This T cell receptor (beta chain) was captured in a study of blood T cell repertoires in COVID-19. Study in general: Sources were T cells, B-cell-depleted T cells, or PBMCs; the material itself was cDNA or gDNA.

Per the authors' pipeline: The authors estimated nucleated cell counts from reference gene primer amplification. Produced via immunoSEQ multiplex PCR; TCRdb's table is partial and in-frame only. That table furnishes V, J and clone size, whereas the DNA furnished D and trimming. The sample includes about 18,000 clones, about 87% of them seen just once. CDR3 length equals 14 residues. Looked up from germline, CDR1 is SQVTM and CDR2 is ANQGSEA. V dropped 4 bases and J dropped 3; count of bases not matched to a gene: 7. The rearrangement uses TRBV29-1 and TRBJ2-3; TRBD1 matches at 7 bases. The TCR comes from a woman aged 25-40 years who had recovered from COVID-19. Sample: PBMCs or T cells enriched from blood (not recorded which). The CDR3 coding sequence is TGCAGCGTTGGGAGTCAGGGGGTGACAGATACGCAGTATTTT. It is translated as CSVGSQGVTDTQYF.